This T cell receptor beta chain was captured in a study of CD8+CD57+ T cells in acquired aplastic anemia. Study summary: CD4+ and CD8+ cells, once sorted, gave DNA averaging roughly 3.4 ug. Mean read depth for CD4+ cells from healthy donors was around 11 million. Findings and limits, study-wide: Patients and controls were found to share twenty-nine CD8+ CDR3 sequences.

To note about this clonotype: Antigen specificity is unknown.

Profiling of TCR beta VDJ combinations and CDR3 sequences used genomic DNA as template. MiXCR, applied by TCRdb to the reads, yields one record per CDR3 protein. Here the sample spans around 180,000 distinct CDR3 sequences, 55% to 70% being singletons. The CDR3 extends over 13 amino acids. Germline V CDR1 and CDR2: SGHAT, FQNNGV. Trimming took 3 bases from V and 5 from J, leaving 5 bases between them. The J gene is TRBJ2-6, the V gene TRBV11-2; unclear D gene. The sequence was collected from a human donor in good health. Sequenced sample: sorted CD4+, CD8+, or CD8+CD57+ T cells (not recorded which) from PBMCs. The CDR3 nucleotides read TGTGCCAGCAGCTTCCCCAGGGCCAACGTCCTGACTTTC. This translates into CASSFPRANVLTF.